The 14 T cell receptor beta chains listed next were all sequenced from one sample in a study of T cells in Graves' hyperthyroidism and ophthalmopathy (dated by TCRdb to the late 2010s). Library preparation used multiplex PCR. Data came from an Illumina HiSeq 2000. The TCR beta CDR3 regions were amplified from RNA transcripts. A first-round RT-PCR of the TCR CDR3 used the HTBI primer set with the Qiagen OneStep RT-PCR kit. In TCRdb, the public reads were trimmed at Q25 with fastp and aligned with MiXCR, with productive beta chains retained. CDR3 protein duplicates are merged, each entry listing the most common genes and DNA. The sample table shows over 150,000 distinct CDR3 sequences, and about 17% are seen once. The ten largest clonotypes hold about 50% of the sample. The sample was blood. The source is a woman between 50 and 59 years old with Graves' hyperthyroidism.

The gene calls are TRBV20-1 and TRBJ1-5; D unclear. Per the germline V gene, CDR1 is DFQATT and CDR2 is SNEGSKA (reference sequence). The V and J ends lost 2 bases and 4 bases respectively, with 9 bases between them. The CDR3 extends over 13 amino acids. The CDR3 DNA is TGCAGTGCTAGAATACCCCTAAATCAGCCCCAGCATTTT. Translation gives CSARIPLNQPQHF.

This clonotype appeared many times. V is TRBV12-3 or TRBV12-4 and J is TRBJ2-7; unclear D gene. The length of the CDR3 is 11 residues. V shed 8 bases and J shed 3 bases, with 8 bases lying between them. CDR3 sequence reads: CASSRLYEQYF. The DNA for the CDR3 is TGTGCCAGCTCGAGACTCTACGAGCAGTACTTC.

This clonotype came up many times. The CDR3 coding sequence is TGTGCCAGCAGCTTAGCGCGTCCGACAGGGATCTACGAGCAGTACTTC. Its translation is CASSLARPTGIYEQYF. This chain connects TRBV7-9 to TRBJ2-7, with TRBD1 matching over 7 bases. After removal of 0 bases from V and 3 bases from J, the junction contained 8 bases not matched to a gene. CDR1 is SEHNR, CDR2 FQNEAQ, per germline (reference sequence). The CDR3 is 16 amino acids. Filled out from reference TRBV7-9 and TRBJ2-7, the complete variable domain reads DTGVSQNPRHKITKRGQNVTFRCDPISEHNRLYWYRQTLGQGPEFLTYFQNEAQLEKSRLLSDRFSAERPKGSFSTLEIQRTEQGDSAMYLCASSLARPTGIYEQYFGPGTRLTVT.

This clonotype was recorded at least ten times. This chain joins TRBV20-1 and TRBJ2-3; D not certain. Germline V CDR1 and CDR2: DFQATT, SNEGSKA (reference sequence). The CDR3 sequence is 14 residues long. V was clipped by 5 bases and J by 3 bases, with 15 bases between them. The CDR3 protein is CSAPGTPATDTQYF. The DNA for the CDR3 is TGCAGTGCTCCAGGCACGCCAGCAACAGATACGCAGTATTTT.

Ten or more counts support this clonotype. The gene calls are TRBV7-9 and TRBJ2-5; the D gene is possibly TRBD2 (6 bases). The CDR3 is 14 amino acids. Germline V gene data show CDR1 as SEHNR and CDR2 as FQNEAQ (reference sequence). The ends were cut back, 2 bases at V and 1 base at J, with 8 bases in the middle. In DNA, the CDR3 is TGTGCCAGCAGCTTATTTAGCGGCCAAGAGACCCAGTACTTC. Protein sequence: CASSLFSGQETQYF.

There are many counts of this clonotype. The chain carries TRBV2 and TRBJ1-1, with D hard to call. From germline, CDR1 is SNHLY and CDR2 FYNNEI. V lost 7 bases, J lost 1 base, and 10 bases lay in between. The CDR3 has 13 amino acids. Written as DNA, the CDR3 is TGTGCCAGCAAAGGGAGGTGGAACACTGAAGCTTTCTTT. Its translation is CASKGRWNTEAFF.

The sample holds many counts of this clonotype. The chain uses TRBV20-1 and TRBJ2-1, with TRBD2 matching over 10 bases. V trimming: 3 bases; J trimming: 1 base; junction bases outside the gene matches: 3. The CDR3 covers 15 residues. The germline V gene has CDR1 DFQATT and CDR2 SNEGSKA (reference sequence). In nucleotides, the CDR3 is TGCAGTGCTAGGGAACTAGCGGGGTCCTACAATGAGCAGTTCTTC. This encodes CSARELAGSYNEQFF.

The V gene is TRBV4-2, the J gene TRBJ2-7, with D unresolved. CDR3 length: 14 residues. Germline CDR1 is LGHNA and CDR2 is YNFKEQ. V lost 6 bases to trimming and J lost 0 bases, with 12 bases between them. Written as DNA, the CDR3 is TGTGCCAGCAGGTTCTCCAGGAGCTCCTACGAGCAGTACTTC. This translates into CASRFSRSSYEQYF.

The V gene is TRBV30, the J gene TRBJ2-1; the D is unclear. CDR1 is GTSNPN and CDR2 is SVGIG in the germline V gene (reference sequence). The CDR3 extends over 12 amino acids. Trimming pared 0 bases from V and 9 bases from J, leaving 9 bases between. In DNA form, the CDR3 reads TGTGCCTGGAGTGTACAAGGGTTTGAGCAGTTCTTC. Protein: CAWSVQGFEQFF.

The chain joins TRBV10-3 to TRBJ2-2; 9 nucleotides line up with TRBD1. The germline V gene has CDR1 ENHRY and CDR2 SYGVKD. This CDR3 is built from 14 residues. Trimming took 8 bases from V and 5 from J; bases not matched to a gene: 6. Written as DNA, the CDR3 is TGTGCCATCTGGACAGGGGTAGAAACCGGGGAGCTGTTTTTT. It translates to CAIWTGVETGELFF.

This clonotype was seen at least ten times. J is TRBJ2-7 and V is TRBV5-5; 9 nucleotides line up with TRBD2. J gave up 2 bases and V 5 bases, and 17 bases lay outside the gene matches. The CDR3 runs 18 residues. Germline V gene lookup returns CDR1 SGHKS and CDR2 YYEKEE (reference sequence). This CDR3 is CASRKASAGGLRPYEQYF. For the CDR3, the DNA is TGTGCCAGCAGGAAGGCCTCCGCGGGAGGGCTCCGTCCCTACGAGCAGTACTTC.

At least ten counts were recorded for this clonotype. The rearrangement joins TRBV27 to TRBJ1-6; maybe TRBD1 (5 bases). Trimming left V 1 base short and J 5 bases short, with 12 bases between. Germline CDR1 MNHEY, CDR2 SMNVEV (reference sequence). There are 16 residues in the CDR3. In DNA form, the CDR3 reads TGTGCCAGCAGTTTATTGCGGGGCAACAATAATTCACCCCTCCACTTT. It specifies CASSLLRGNNNSPLHF.

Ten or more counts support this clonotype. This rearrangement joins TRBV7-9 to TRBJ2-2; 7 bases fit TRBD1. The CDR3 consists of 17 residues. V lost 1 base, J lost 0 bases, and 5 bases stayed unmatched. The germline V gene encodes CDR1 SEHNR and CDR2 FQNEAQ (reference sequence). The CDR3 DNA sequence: TGTGCCAGCAGCTTAGACGGGACAGTCGCGAACACCGGGGAGCTGTTTTTT. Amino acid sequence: CASSLDGTVANTGELFF.

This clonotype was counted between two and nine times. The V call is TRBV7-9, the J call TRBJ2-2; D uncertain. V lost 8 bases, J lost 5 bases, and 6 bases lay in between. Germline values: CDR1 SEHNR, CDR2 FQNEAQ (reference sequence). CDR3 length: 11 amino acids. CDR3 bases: TGTGCCAGCGGATCTACCGGGGAGCTGTTTTTT. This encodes CASGSTGELFF.